This T cell receptor beta chain comes out of a study of Ad26.COV2.S vaccination and SARS-CoV-2 variants. Whole-study findings and limits: For non-spike TCRs, breadth in vaccine recipients resembled that in placebo recipients. There was a possibility that the TCR breadth and depth analyses underestimated total T cell responses.

Comments on this clone: Its antigen remains unidentified.

Libraries were prepared by immunoSEQ multiplex PCR; TCRdb keeps only in-frame clonotypes and omits some of them. The profile covers 200,000 to 300,000 clones, with approximately 90% appearing a single time and less than 3.5% taken by the ten largest. Sample treatment: roughly 20 received Ad26.COV2.S at low or high dose, single or two shots; 5 received placebo; per-sample allocation not given. The study sampled participants on day 63 after the first vaccine or placebo injection. V was pared by 4 bases and J by 5 bases, with 15 bases between. CDR1 LGHNA and CDR2 YNFKEQ come from the germline V gene. The CDR3 extends over 15 amino acids.

The chain uses TRBV4-2 and TRBJ2-1; D remains ambiguous. Here the sequenced sample was peripheral blood, taken in a trial of Ad26.COV2.S vaccine versus placebo. The sequence was collected from a person between 18 and 65 years old who received the Ad26.COV2.S COVID-19 vaccine or a placebo. As DNA, the CDR3 is TGTGCCAGCAGCCCCGACCCAGCCCCCCACAATGAGCAGTTCTTC. Protein product: CASSPDPAPHNEQFF.